The T cell receptor (beta chain) described here comes from a study of T cells after yellow fever vaccination. From the 5' RACE reads, TCRdb called clonotypes with MiXCR, one entry per CDR3 protein. The table lists 320,000 or so distinct CDR3 sequences, less than 9.5% of them singletons. The study's findings and limits: In FACS-sorted repertoires, abundant clonotypes from the bulk population could appear as contaminants.

To note about this clonotype: Its antigen is not identified.

Between the trimmed V and J ends, which lost 6 bases and 6 bases, there was a span of 18 bases. The CDR3 is 16 residues long. Germline-derived CDR1 and CDR2 are MNHNS and SASEGT. This specimen consisted of PBMCs, obtained roughly seven weeks after the first yellow fever vaccination. This chain links TRBV6-1 with TRBJ1-6; perhaps TRBD1 as D (5 bases). The sequence was obtained from a man between 18 and 29 years old who received the YFV17D yellow fever vaccine. CDR3 sequence: CASSPSLPGLNSPLHF. The CDR3 coding sequence is TGTGCCAGCAGCCCAAGTCTGCCAGGGCTTAATTCACCCCTCCACTTT.